The clone carrying this TCR beta chain has a handful of counts. Its antigen remains unknown. The data were obtained in a study of CD8 T cells in ankylosing spondylitis. General study results and limits: Within matched ankylosing spondylitis synovial fluid, disease-linked clones were reportedly significantly enriched.

TCR beta libraries were made by quantitative 5'-RACE with molecular barcodes. TCRdb re-called the 5' RACE reads with MiXCR, one entry per CDR3 protein. The sample has approximately 140,000 distinct CDR3 sequences; 40% to 50% are singletons. This CDR3 has 14 residues. Trimming removed 5 bases from V and 0 bases from J, with 10 bases in between. Germline V gene lookup returns CDR1 SGHRS and CDR2 YFSETQ. The receptor was isolated from a male donor with ankylosing spondylitis. Sequenced sample: synovial fluid, either unsorted or a sorted T cell fraction (not recorded which). V is TRBV5-1 and J is TRBJ2-3; D is possibly TRBD2 (6 bases). CDR3 coding DNA: TGCGCCAGCAGACTGGGGGGTAGCACAGATACGCAGTATTTT. It encodes CASRLGGSTDTQYF.